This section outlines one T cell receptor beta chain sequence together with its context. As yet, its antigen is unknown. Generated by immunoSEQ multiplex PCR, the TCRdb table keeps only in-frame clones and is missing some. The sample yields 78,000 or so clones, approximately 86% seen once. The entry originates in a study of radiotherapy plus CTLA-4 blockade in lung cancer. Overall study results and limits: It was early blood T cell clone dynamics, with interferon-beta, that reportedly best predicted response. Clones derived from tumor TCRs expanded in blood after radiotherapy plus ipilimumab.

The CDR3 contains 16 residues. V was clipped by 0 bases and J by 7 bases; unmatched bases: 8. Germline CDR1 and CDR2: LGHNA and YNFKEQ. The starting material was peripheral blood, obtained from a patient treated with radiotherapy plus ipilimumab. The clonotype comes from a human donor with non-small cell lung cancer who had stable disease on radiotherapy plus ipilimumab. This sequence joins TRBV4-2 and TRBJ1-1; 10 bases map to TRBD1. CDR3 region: CASSQDPRGTGVEAFF. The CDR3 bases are TGTGCCAGCAGCCAAGATCCTCGCGGGACAGGGGTTGAAGCTTTCTTT.